This TCR beta chain emerged from a study of blood T cell repertoires in COVID-19. In the original processing: The assay estimated nucleated cells by amplifying reference gene primers. The table came from immunoSEQ multiplex PCR; TCRdb's copy has only in-frame clones and leaves some out. V, J and clone size reflect that table, while D and trimming were determined from the DNA. Seen here are around 430,000 clones, more than 75% observed once, and the top ten hold roughly a tenth. Trimming at V came to 8 bases and at J to 2 bases, leaving 5 bases not matched to a gene. The CDR3 has 13 residues. Germline-derived CDR1 and CDR2 are SGHAT and FQNNGV.

Source material: PBMCs or T cells enriched from blood (not recorded which). The clonotype originates from a woman aged 50 to 65 who had recovered from COVID-19. V and J are TRBV11-2 and TRBJ2-7; 8 bases align to TRBD1. The CDR3 spells CASAGQATYEQYF. In nucleotides, the CDR3 is TGTGCCAGCGCGGGACAGGCAACCTACGAGCAGTACTTC.